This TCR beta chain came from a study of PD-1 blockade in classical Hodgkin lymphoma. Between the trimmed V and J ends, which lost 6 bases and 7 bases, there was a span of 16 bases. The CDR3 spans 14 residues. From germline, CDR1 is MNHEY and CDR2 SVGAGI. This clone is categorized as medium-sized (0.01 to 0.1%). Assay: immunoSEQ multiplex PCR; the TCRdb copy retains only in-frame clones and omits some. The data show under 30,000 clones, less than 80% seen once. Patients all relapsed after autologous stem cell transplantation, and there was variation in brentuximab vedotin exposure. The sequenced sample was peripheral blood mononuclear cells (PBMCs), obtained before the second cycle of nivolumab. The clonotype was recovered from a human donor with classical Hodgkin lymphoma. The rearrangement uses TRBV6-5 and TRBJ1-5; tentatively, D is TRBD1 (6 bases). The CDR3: CASSLTGRGQPQHF. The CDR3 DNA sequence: TGTGCCAGCAGCCTTACAGGGAGAGGGCAGCCCCAGCATTTT.